The rows below give T cell receptor beta chains drawn from one sample of a study of blood T cell repertoires in COVID-19. Sequencing used immunoSEQ multiplex PCR; TCRdb keeps in-frame clones, though not all of them. The repertoire has over 250,000 clones, roughly 80% of them found once; the top ten carry roughly 10%. The sample consisted of peripheral blood. Receptors originate from a woman aged 45-65 years who had recovered from COVID-19. Each CDR3 is given with its conserved first and last residue. A D gene is named only where the DNA matches it firmly. Clone size is shown for a subset of rows, as once, few, many or a class of expanded clone.

CDR3 protein: CASSRTSGGLNEQFF
CDR3 DNA: TGCGCCAGCAGCAGGACTAGCGGGGGCCTCAATGAGCAGTTCTTC
J gene: TRBJ2-1
D gene: TRBD2
clone size: NA
V gene: TRBV5-1

CDR3 protein: CASSSYYEQYF
CDR3 DNA: TGTGCCAGCAGTTCTTATTACGAGCAGTACTTC
J gene: TRBJ2-7
D gene: NA
clone size: few
V gene: TRBV28

CDR3 protein: CASSFGGAGNTEAFF
CDR3 DNA: TGTGCCAGCAGTTTCGGGGGGGCTGGGAACACTGAAGCTTTCTTT
J gene: TRBJ1-1
D gene: NA
clone size: NA
V gene: TRBV28

CDR3 protein: CASSQGLYNEQFF
CDR3 DNA: TGCGCCAGCAGCCAAGGACTCTACAATGAGCAGTTCTTC
J gene: TRBJ2-1
D gene: NA
clone size: NA
V gene: TRBV4-3

CDR3 protein: CASSQVLAGGPYEQYF
CDR3 DNA: TGCGCCAGCAGCCAAGTACTAGCGGGAGGACCGTACGAGCAGTACTTC
J gene: TRBJ2-7
D gene: TRBD2
clone size: NA
V gene: TRBV4-3

CDR3 protein: CASGTSGGGNTEAFF
CDR3 DNA: TGTGCCAGCGGAACTTCGGGCGGGGGGAACACTGAAGCTTTCTTT
J gene: TRBJ1-1
D gene: NA
clone size: NA
V gene: TRBV10-3

CDR3 protein: CASSLDHGGSVAKNIQYF
CDR3 DNA: TGTGCCAGCAGCTTAGATCACGGGGGAAGCGTGGCCAAAAACATTCAGTACTTC
J gene: TRBJ2-4
D gene: NA
clone size: NA
V gene: TRBV11-3

CDR3 protein: CASSITDRVGGGYTF
CDR3 DNA: TGTGCCAGCAGCATAACGGACAGGGTAGGAGGAGGCTACACCTTC
J gene: TRBJ1-2
D gene: TRBD1
clone size: NA
V gene: TRBV5-4

CDR3 protein: CSVSTGMNTGELFF
CDR3 DNA: TGCAGCGTTTCGACAGGGATGAACACCGGGGAGCTGTTTTTT
J gene: TRBJ2-2
D gene: TRBD1
clone size: NA
V gene: TRBV29-1

CDR3 protein: CASSGTGKTEAFF
CDR3 DNA: TGTGCCAGCAGCGGGACAGGGAAAACTGAAGCTTTCTTT
J gene: TRBJ1-1
D gene: TRBD1
clone size: NA
V gene: TRBV6-5

CDR3 protein: CASSPTPQGYQETQYF
CDR3 DNA: TGCGCCAGCAGCCCAACACCACAGGGGTACCAAGAGACCCAGTACTTC
J gene: TRBJ2-5
D gene: TRBD1
clone size: NA
V gene: TRBV5-1

CDR3 protein: CASSQSVGTGITYEQYF
CDR3 DNA: TGTGCCAGCAGTCAATCCGTTGGGACAGGGATTACCTACGAGCAGTACTTC
J gene: TRBJ2-7
D gene: TRBD1
clone size: NA
V gene: TRBV28

CDR3 protein: CASSPPDRQNEKLFF
CDR3 DNA: TGCGCCAGCAGCCCACCGGACAGGCAAAATGAAAAACTGTTTTTT
J gene: TRBJ1-4
D gene: TRBD1
clone size: NA
V gene: TRBV4-1

CDR3 protein: CASSRLVAYATTDTQYF
CDR3 DNA: TGCGCCAGCAGCCGACTTGTAGCGTATGCCACCACAGATACGCAGTATTTT
J gene: TRBJ2-3
D gene: NA
clone size: NA
V gene: TRBV5-1

CDR3 protein: CASFQGLENTGELFF
CDR3 DNA: TGTGCCAGTTTTCAGGGTCTAGAGAACACCGGGGAGCTGTTTTTT
J gene: TRBJ2-2
D gene: NA
clone size: NA
V gene: TRBV19

CDR3 protein: CASSFSSGGSTEAFF
CDR3 DNA: TGCGCCAGCAGCTTTTCTTCAGGGGGAAGCACTGAAGCTTTCTTT
J gene: TRBJ1-1
D gene: TRBD1
clone size: NA
V gene: TRBV5-1

CDR3 protein: CAISSGRYNEQFF
CDR3 DNA: TGTGCCATCAGTAGCGGGAGGTACAATGAGCAGTTCTTC
J gene: TRBJ2-1
D gene: TRBD2
clone size: NA
V gene: TRBV10-3

CDR3 protein: CASSLVEGLTYYGYTF
CDR3 DNA: TGTGCCAGCAGCTTGGTCGAGGGACTGACCTACTATGGCTACACCTTC
J gene: TRBJ1-2
D gene: NA
clone size: NA
V gene: TRBV13

CDR3 protein: CASSLEGGEEFF
CDR3 DNA: TGTGCCAGCAGCTTAGAAGGGGGGGAGGAGTTCTTC
J gene: TRBJ2-1
D gene: NA
clone size: few
V gene: TRBV11-2

CDR3 protein: CASSQGSGGSYEQYF
CDR3 DNA: TGTGCCAGCAGCCAAGGTAGCGGGGGATCCTACGAGCAGTACTTC
J gene: TRBJ2-7
D gene: TRBD2
clone size: NA
V gene: TRBV3-1/TRBV3-2

CDR3 protein: CASSQSRESRAFF
CDR3 DNA: TGTGCCAGCAGCCAATCAAGGGAGAGTCGAGCTTTCTTT
J gene: TRBJ1-1
D gene: NA
clone size: NA
V gene: TRBV16

CDR3 protein: CASSLAGTGGNYGYTF
CDR3 DNA: TGTGCCAGCAGCTTGGCGGGGACAGGGGGGAACTATGGCTACACCTTC
J gene: TRBJ1-2
D gene: TRBD1
clone size: NA
V gene: TRBV5-5

CDR3 protein: CASSPPGTGAWEQYF
CDR3 DNA: TGTGCCAGCAGTCCCCCCGGGACAGGGGCGTGGGAGCAGTACTTC
J gene: TRBJ2-7
D gene: TRBD1
clone size: NA
V gene: TRBV28